The clone carrying this T cell receptor (beta chain) was detected a few times. The entry originates in a study of technical replicates of blood from several donors. V lost 3 bases, J lost 3 bases, and 4 bases stayed unmatched. There are 15 residues in the CDR3. Germline CDR1 SGHRS, CDR2 YFSETQ. Assay used: immunoSEQ multiplex PCR; TCRdb lists only in-frame clones, some missing. In the table there are almost 70,000 clones, approximately 90% of which are singletons. The sequence came from a human donor in good health. Sequencing input: T cells isolated from PBMCs. The chain uses TRBV5-1 and TRBJ2-7; 12 bases align to TRBD2. CDR3 DNA: TGCGCCAGCAGCTGGACTAGCGGGACGATCTACGAGCAGTACTTC. It is translated as CASSWTSGTIYEQYF.